A single sample is the source of the 24 T cell receptor beta chains below, sequenced in a study of a mutant IDH1 vaccine in newly diagnosed glioma. Profiling relied on immunoSEQ multiplex PCR, and the TCRdb table lists in-frame clones only, not all of them. The data contain some 27,000 clones, about four fifths of them singletons. Their antigens remain unidentified. Time point given: week 23, last vaccination. The study gave 300 ug of mutant IDH1 20-mer peptide per vaccine dose, with topical imiquimod. The sample here was PBMCs, taken from a glioma patient whose treatment included an IDH1 peptide vaccine. These receptors all come from a woman in her 30s with glioma.

The chain uses TRBV4-1 and TRBJ1-4, with TRBD1 as a possible D gene (5 bases). This CDR3 has 14 amino acids. CDR1 and CDR2 (germline): MGHRA, YSYEKL. The V and J ends lost 4 bases and 5 bases respectively, with 11 bases between them. CDR3 loop: CASSPGTANEKLFF. The DNA of the CDR3 is TGCGCCAGCAGCCCCGGGACGGCAAATGAAAAACTGTTTTTT.

The chain joins TRBV10-3 to TRBJ1-1; no definite D call. The germline gives CDR1 ENHRY, CDR2 SYGVKD. V lost 3 bases to trimming and J lost 6 bases, with 11 bases between them. CDR3 size: 13 residues. In DNA form, the CDR3 reads TGTGCCATCAGTGATGGGAGGGTGGCTGAAGCTTTCTTT. Amino acid sequence: CAISDGRVAEAFF.

The chain carries TRBV7-9 and TRBJ1-1, with D possibly being TRBD1 (6 bases). Germline V gives CDR1 SEHNR, CDR2 FQNEAQ (reference sequence). Trimming shortened V by 6 bases and J by 0 bases, and 11 bases separated the two germline ends. This CDR3 has 14 residues. The DNA for the CDR3 is TGTGCCAGCAGGTCGACAGGCCTGAACACTGAAGCTTTCTTT. Its protein product is CASRSTGLNTEAFF.

The chain employs TRBV4-1 and TRBJ2-7; 10 positions agree with TRBD1. Trimming at V came to 0 bases and at J to 4 bases, leaving 6 bases not matched to a gene. Germline CDR1 reads MGHRA; CDR2 reads YSYEKL. This CDR3 region has 16 residues. CDR3 sequence: CASSQDWTGGEYEQYF. The CDR3, as DNA: TGCGCCAGCAGCCAAGATTGGACAGGGGGAGAGTACGAGCAGTACTTC.

The rearrangement links TRBV4-2 to TRBJ1-6; the D gene is possibly TRBD1 (5 bases). This CDR3 has 17 residues. V shed 4 bases and J shed 7 bases, with 20 bases lying between them. Germline assignment: CDR1 LGHNA and CDR2 YNFKEQ. CDR3 residues: CASSRVGQTDRNSPLHF. CDR3 in DNA: TGTGCCAGCAGCCGAGTCGGGCAGACAGATCGGAATTCACCCCTCCACTTT.

This chain links TRBV5-1 with TRBJ2-5; TRBD2 agrees at 7 bases. The CDR3 totals 15 residues. V was clipped by 0 bases and J by 4 bases; unmatched bases: 6. Germline values: CDR1 SGHRS, CDR2 YFSETQ. CDR3 DNA: TGCGCCAGCAGCTTGGGCCCGGGGGGAGCAGAGACCCAGTACTTC. It encodes CASSLGPGGAETQYF.

The gene calls are TRBV5-6 and TRBJ2-7, with D possibly TRBD1 on 6 matching bases. The CDR3 loop spans 13 amino acids. CDR1 SGHDT and CDR2 YYEEEE come from the germline V gene. V was shortened by 4 bases and J by 3 bases, with 11 bases between the two germline ends. The CDR3 nucleotides read TGTGCCAGCAGCACTGGGGGCAGCTACGAGCAGTACTTC. It encodes CASSTGGSYEQYF.

The rearrangement joins TRBV9 to TRBJ1-2; D uncertain. V was pared by 0 bases and J by 6 bases, with 15 bases between. Germline V gene lookup returns CDR1 SGDLS and CDR2 YYNGEE. This CDR3 has 15 amino acids. CDR3 in DNA: TGTGCCAGCAGCGTAGGCCCGACAAGTTTTGATGGCTACACCTTC. This translates into CASSVGPTSFDGYTF.

The chain employs TRBV6-8 and TRBJ1-1; no firm D call. V gave up 2 bases and J gave up 10 bases, with 14 bases separating them. This CDR3 spans 13 amino acids. Germline V gene data show CDR1 as MNHGY and CDR2 as SAAAGT. CDR3 coding DNA: TGTGCCAGCAGTTACCCCCAGGAGCCCGGAGCTTTCTTT. Protein: CASSYPQEPGAFF.

The V call is TRBV1, the J call TRBJ2-2. TRBV1 constitutes a pseudogene. This CDR3 has 15 amino acids. The CDR3 spells CTSSQDRLNTGELFF. CDR3 DNA sequence: TGCACCAGCAGCCAAGATCGCCTGAACACCGGGGAGCTGTTTTTT.

The J gene is TRBJ1-3, the V gene TRBV6-5; possibly TRBD1 for D (6 bases). V lost 6 bases, J lost 9 bases, and 18 bases lay in between. The CDR3 runs to 14 residues. Germline-derived CDR1 and CDR2 are MNHEY and SVGAGI. The CDR3 loop is CASSSVTGLSTIYF. The DNA for the CDR3 is TGTGCCAGCAGCTCCGTGACAGGACTTAGCACCATATATTTT.

The V gene is TRBV20-1, the J gene TRBJ1-1, with D possibly matching TRBD1 (5 bases). The germline V gene has CDR1 DFQATT and CDR2 SNEGSKA (reference sequence). Trimming removed 8 bases from V and 6 bases from J, with 13 bases in between. There are 11 residues in the CDR3. CDR3 region: CSSPGTPEAFF. As DNA, the CDR3 is TGCAGTAGCCCCGGGACCCCTGAAGCTTTCTTT.

The chain carries TRBV2 and TRBJ2-1, with a tentative D call TRBD2 (5 bases). The germline V gene has CDR1 SNHLY and CDR2 FYNNEI. V was shortened by 8 bases and J by 15 bases, with 23 bases between the two germline ends. This CDR3 comprises 13 residues. Here the CDR3 reads CASSEGRVDCRFF. The CDR3 region has the DNA TGTGCCAGCTCAGAAGGGCGGGTCGATTGTCGGTTCTTC. The full variable domain, its missing parts supplied by reference TRBV2 and TRBJ2-1, is EPEVTQTPSHQVTQMGQEVILRCVPISNHLYFYWYRQILGQKVEFLVSFYNNEISEKSEIFDDQFSVERPDGSNFTLKIRSTKLEDSAMYFCASSEGRVDCRFFGPGTRLTVL.

This chain's CDR3 is CASKQWQTSNQPQHF. CDR3 coding DNA: TGTGCCAGTAAGCAGTGGCAGACTAGCAATCAGCCCCAGCATTTT. The chain has TRBV6-1 and TRBJ1-5, with D unclear. This CDR3 is built from 15 residues. Trimming took 9 bases from V and 0 from J, leaving 15 bases between them. Germline CDR1 MNHNS, CDR2 SASEGT.

V and J are TRBV7-9 and TRBJ1-1; D call uncertain. Germline V gene data show CDR1 as SEHNR and CDR2 as FQNEAQ (reference sequence). The CDR3 is made up of 14 amino acids. Trimming pared 5 bases from V and 8 bases from J, leaving 18 bases between. This CDR3 reads CASSNTARRAEAFF. The CDR3 nucleotides read TGTGCCAGCAGCAACACAGCTCGAAGGGCGGAAGCTTTCTTT.

The genes are TRBV6-1 and TRBJ1-5; D is ambiguous. This CDR3 has 14 residues. Germline V gives CDR1 MNHNS, CDR2 SASEGT. Trimming shortened V by 5 bases and J by 7 bases, and 15 bases separated the two germline ends. The CDR3 region is CASSPVLGRQPQHF. For the CDR3, the DNA is TGTGCCAGCAGTCCCGTACTAGGGCGGCAGCCCCAGCATTTT.

This clone was picked up one time. The V gene is TRBV5-6, the J gene TRBJ1-2; TRBD1 matches 7 bases. Germline loops: CDR1 SGHDT, CDR2 YYEEEE. V lost 4 bases and J lost 1; bases outside the gene matches: 4. CDR3 size: 14 residues. CDR3 DNA: TGTGCCAGCAGCCACAGACAGGGTAACTATGGCTACACCTTC. It specifies CASSHRQGNYGYTF.

V and J are TRBV29-1 and TRBJ2-1; D not certain. Trimming pared 8 bases from V and 0 bases from J, leaving 14 bases between. Germline V gene lookup returns CDR1 SQVTM and CDR2 ANQGSEA. CDR3 length: 14 residues. CDR3 in amino acids: CSYPDGISYNEQFF. The CDR3 nucleotides read TGCAGCTACCCCGACGGAATCTCCTACAATGAGCAGTTCTTC.

The CDR3: CASSVSPNTEAFF. The CDR3 region has the DNA TGTGCCAGTAGTGTCAGCCCAAACACTGAAGCTTTCTTT. The V gene is TRBV19, the J gene TRBJ1-1, with D uncertain. V dropped 5 bases and J dropped 2 bases, with 9 bases sitting between them. The V gene's germline CDR1 is LNHDA and CDR2 SQIVND (reference sequence). The CDR3 length is 13 residues.

V gene TRBV13 combines with J gene TRBJ2-7, with 9 positions matching TRBD1. This CDR3 spans 16 amino acids. V dropped 5 bases and J dropped 1; count of bases not matched to a gene: 9. CDR1 PRHDT and CDR2 FYEKMQ come from the germline V gene (reference sequence). CDR3 amino acids: CASSGPGQGRSYEQYF. CDR3 DNA: TGTGCCAGCAGCGGACCGGGACAGGGTCGATCCTACGAGCAGTACTTC.

This clone was seen only a few times. The V and J genes are TRBV27 and TRBJ1-1; 7 bases fit TRBD1. The CDR3 sequence is 15 residues long. CDR1 and CDR2 (germline): MNHEY, SMNVEV (reference sequence). Losses at the gene ends were 3 bases for V and 4 bases for J; bases not matched to a gene: 8. This CDR3 is CASSFLRGHGTEAFF. CDR3 bases: TGTGCCAGCAGTTTCTTAAGGGGGCATGGCACTGAAGCTTTCTTT.

The chain couples TRBV7-9 to TRBJ2-7, with D unresolved. V was cut by 1 base and J by 5 bases, with 6 bases left in between. Germline loops: CDR1 SEHNR, CDR2 FQNEAQ (reference sequence). The CDR3 is 12 residues long. The CDR3 loop reads CASSLDGHEQYF. CDR3 bases: TGTGCCAGCAGCTTAGACGGACACGAGCAGTACTTC. The whole variable domain, remainder taken from reference TRBV7-9 and TRBJ2-7, is DTGVSQNPRHKITKRGQNVTFRCDPISEHNRLYWYRQTLGQGPEFLTYFQNEAQLEKSRLLSDRFSAERPKGSFSTLEIQRTEQGDSAMYLCASSLDGHEQYFGPGTRLTVT.

The rearrangement uses TRBV19 and TRBJ1-6; no firm D call. V lost 2 bases to trimming and J lost 10 bases, with 9 bases between them. CDR3 length: 13 residues. Germline-derived CDR1 and CDR2 are LNHDA and SQIVND (reference sequence). CDR3 region: CASSISNVSPLHF. The CDR3 region has the DNA TGTGCCAGTAGTATATCTAATGTCTCACCCCTCCACTTT.

The chain has TRBV11-3 and TRBJ2-3, with 7 bases fitting TRBD2. This CDR3 is built from 14 residues. CDR1 and CDR2 from the germline V gene are SGHNT and YENEEA. V trimming: 5 bases; J trimming: 0 bases; junction bases outside the gene matches: 2. CDR3 nucleotide sequence: TGTGCCAGCAGCCTCGGGGGGAGCACAGATACGCAGTATTTT. Translated: CASSLGGSTDTQYF.